This is a list of T cell receptor beta chains from one sample in a study of blood T cells in healthy people across ages. TCRdb independently ran MiXCR on the 5' RACE reads; one entry per CDR3 protein. There are fewer than 2,000,000 distinct CDR3 sequences in the sample; 30% to 40% occur only once, and roughly 12% lies in the top ten. Source material: blood. The receptors here all came from a woman aged 25 to 39 in good health. The CDR3 runs from the conserved cysteine through the conserved F or W. D genes are given only for firm matches. Some rows have no size entry. The others give once, few or many, or a class for an expanded clone.

V: TRBV20-1; size: many; J: TRBJ2-3; D: .; DNA: TGCAGTGCTAGTTTGCAGGACCTCACAGATACGCAGTATTTT; CDR3: CSASLQDLTDTQYF
V: TRBV5-1; size: .; J: TRBJ1-2; D: .; DNA: TGCGCCAGCAGCCTACCGGCACTTAACTATGGCTACACCTTC; CDR3: CASSLPALNYGYTF
V: TRBV27; size: .; J: TRBJ2-7; D: .; DNA: TGTGCCAGCAGCTTATCTCGGATTCCCTACGGGTACGAGCAGTACTTC; CDR3: CASSLSRIPYGYEQYF
V: TRBV2; size: .; J: TRBJ1-2; D: TRBD1; DNA: TGTGCCAGCAGGGAGACAGGGGTAGGCTACACCTTC; CDR3: CASRETGVGYTF
V: TRBV11-2; size: .; J: TRBJ2-1; D: TRBD2; DNA: TGTGCCAGCAGCCCTAGAGCGGGAGGCTACAATGAGCAGTTCTTC; CDR3: CASSPRAGGYNEQFF
V: TRBV5-1; size: .; J: TRBJ1-6; D: .; DNA: TGCGCCAGCAGCTTGGACCCTAATTCACCCCTCCACTTT; CDR3: CASSLDPNSPLHF
V: TRBV10-3; size: .; J: TRBJ2-2; D: TRBD2; DNA: TGTGCCATCAGTGGGTTAGCGGGAGAAACCGGGGAGCTGTTTTTT; CDR3: CAISGLAGETGELFF
V: TRBV3-1; size: .; J: TRBJ2-1; D: .; DNA: TGTGCCAGCAGCCAAGATAGTTACGACAATGAGCAGTTCTTC; CDR3: CASSQDSYDNEQFF
V: TRBV9; size: .; J: TRBJ2-7; D: TRBD1; DNA: TGTGCCAGCAGCGTAGCGGGACAGGGGGAGCGCGAGCAGTACTTC; CDR3: CASSVAGQGEREQYF
V: TRBV18; size: few; J: TRBJ1-5; D: .; DNA: TGTGCCAGCTCACCAGGGGGCCGACAGCCCCAGCATTTT; CDR3: CASSPGGRQPQHF
V: TRBV2; size: .; J: TRBJ1-2; D: TRBD1; DNA: TGTGCCAGCAGTTATCGGACAGGGGCCTATGGCTACACCTTC; CDR3: CASSYRTGAYGYTF
V: TRBV5-1; size: .; J: TRBJ2-3; D: .; DNA: TGCGCCAGCAGCTTGGCCACGCAGAACACAGATACGCAGTATTTT; CDR3: CASSLATQNTDTQYF
V: TRBV20-1; size: many; J: TRBJ2-7; D: .; DNA: TGCAGTGCTCGGGGCCCAGGGATCTACGAGCAGTACTTC; CDR3: CSARGPGIYEQYF